The clone carrying this T cell receptor (beta chain) was recorded at least ten times. Its antigen remains unidentified. The time point: newly diagnosed GD, antithyroid drugs for less than 3 months. PBMC-extracted RNA yielded the TCR library. This sample is drawn from a study of regulatory T cells in long-lasting Graves disease. To make TCR beta libraries, researchers used iRepertoire HTBI primers and Arm-PCR of CDR3 regions. TCRdb re-derived calls from the multiplex PCR reads in MiXCR, one entry per CDR3 protein. The sample lists fewer than 350,000 distinct CDR3 sequences; 18% were seen once. Study-wide findings and caveats: Favoring TRBV28, TRBJ1-2 and TRBJ2-5 was a feature seen in persistent disease. A limited number of samples was an acknowledged limitation.

The CDR3 covers 14 residues. From germline, CDR1 is GTSNPN and CDR2 SVGIG (reference sequence). V lost 5 bases and J lost 12; bases outside the gene matches: 14. This clonotype originated in a female donor with Graves disease. The genes are TRBV30 and TRBJ2-1; TRBD2 matches 9 bases. The source material was peripheral blood mononuclear cells (PBMCs), sampled at new diagnosis, from a patient treated with antithyroid drugs. This CDR3 reads CAWVPPGLAGVQFF. The DNA for the CDR3 is TGTGCCTGGGTCCCCCCGGGACTAGCTGGAGTGCAGTTCTTC.